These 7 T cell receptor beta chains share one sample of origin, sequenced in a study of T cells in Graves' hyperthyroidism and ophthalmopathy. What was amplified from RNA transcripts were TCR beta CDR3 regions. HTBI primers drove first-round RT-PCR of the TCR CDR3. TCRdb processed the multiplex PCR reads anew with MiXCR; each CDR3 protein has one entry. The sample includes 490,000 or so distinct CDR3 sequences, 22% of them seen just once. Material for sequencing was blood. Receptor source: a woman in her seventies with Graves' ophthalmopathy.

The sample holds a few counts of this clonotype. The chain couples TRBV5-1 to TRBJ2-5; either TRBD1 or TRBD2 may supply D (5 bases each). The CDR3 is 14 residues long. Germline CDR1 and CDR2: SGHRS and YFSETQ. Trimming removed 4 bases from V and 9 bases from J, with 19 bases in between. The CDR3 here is CASSGSGTLSPQYF. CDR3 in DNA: TGCGCCAGCAGCGGGTCCGGGACCCTTTCCCCCCAGTACTTC.

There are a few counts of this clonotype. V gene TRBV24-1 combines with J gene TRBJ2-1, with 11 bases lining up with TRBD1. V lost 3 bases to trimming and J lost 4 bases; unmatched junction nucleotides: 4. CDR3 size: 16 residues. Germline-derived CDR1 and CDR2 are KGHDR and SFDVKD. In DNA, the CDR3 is TGTGCCACCAGTGATAGGACAGGGGGCAGTTACAATGAGCAGTTCTTC. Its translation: CATSDRTGGSYNEQFF.

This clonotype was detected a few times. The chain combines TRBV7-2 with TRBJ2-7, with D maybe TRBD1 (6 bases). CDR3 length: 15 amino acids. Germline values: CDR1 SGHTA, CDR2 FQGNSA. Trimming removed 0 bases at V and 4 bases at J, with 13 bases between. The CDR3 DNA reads TGTGCCAGCAGCTTAGCGCAAGGGGGTACTTACGAGCAGTACTTC. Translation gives CASSLAQGGTYEQYF.

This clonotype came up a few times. As DNA, the CDR3 is TGTGCCAGCGATAACACCGGGGAGCTGTTTTTT. Its protein product is CASDNTGELFF. The chain carries TRBV3-1 and TRBJ2-2; D remains unclear. CDR1 and CDR2 from the germline V gene are LGHDT and YNNKEL (reference sequence). With 8 bases removed from V and 2 bases from J, the gap between germline ends came to 3 bases. CDR3 length: 11 amino acids. Supplemented by reference TRBV3-1 and TRBJ2-2, the full variable domain reads DTAVSQTPKYLVTQMGNDKSIKCEQNLGHDTMYWYKQDSKKFLKIMFSYNNKELIINETVPNRFSPKSPDKAHLNLHINSLELGDSAVYFCASDNTGELFFGEGSRLTVL.

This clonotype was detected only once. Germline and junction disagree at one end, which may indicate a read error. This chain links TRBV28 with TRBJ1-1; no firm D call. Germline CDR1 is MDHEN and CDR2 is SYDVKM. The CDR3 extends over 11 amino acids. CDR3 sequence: CAGSRTDEAFF. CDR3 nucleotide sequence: TGTGCCGGCAGTCGCACAGATGAAGCTTTCTTT.

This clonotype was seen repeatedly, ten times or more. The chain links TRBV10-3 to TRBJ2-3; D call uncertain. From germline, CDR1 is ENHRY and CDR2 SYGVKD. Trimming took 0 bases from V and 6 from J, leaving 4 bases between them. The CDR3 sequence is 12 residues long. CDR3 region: CAISESGDTQYF. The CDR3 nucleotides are TGTGCCATCAGTGAGTCCGGCGATACGCAGTATTTT.

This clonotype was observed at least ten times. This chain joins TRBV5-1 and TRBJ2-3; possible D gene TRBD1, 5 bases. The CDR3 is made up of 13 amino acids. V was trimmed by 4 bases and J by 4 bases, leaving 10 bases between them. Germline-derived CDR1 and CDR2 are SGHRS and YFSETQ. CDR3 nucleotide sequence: TGCGCCAGCAGCCCCAGGGTTGCAGATACGCAGTATTTT. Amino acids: CASSPRVADTQYF.